This TCR beta chain is from a study of cytomegalovirus exposure and HLA in healthy donors. Study background: Within an early data release were about 85 million unique TCRs drawn from HLA-typed donors. Among about 380 genotyped donors, around 81% fell in the Caucasian-associated ancestry cluster.

A multiplex PCR was run with 60 Vbeta primers and 13 Jbeta primers. Generated by immunoSEQ multiplex PCR, the TCRdb table keeps only in-frame clones and is missing some. The sample has under 110,000 clones; around 70% are singletons. Study-level results: Some V segments could not be told apart, so they were left out, TRBV6-2 and TRBV6-3 among them.

The CDR3 consists of 15 residues. From germline, CDR1 is MNHNS and CDR2 SASEGT. With V trimmed by 5 bases and J by 2 bases, 9 bases remained unmatched. Concerning this clone: What it binds is unknown.

The sequencing sample was made of PBMCs. The chain employs TRBV6-1 and TRBJ2-7; 7 nucleotides match TRBD1. The sequence derives from a boy younger than 18 in good health and CMV-seronegative. The CDR3 DNA follows: TGTGCCAGCAGTCCAAGACAGGGCGGTACCTACGAGCAGTACTTC. Translating it yields CASSPRQGGTYEQYF.